This entry concerns a single TCR beta chain. Its antigen is still unknown. No base qualities exist here, and no much larger clone lies one base off it. The CDR3 covers 14 residues, taking in both the cysteine and the phenylalanine. Just CDR3 DNA is preserved here, 42 bases in frame from base 1. The germline V gene (reference sequence) sets CDR1 to LNHNV and CDR2 to YYDKDF. Cut back by 0 bases and 4 bases, the V and J ends lie 8 bases apart. This entry is derived from a study of cytomegalovirus exposure and HLA in healthy donors (dated by TCRdb to 2015 to 2018). Describing the broader study: In an earlier analysis of roughly 590 of the donors, 276 Gb of sequence data and approximately 100 million unique TCR beta sequences from 150 million to 200 million T cells were reported. Typing coverage differed by locus: A, B, C, DRB1 and DQB1 were typed in about 620-630 donors, DQA1 in approximately 520, DPA1 in some 600, and DPB1 in 450 to 490. Several DR-DQ haplotypes were treated as single units for association and clustering because of strong linkage in the cohort. To predict cytomegalovirus infection status, the study brought together high-throughput TCR immunosequencing, statistical association of individual TCRs with disease status, and machine learning. In a later analysis, previously published TCR beta repertoires from 550 to 750 donors were re-analyzed and high-resolution HLA genotyping was added so that TCR occurrence patterns could be studied. On average, roughly 240,000 unique TCR beta nucleotide sequences were sequenced per donor among about 400 genotyped donors of the cohort, with 15% to 20% of those sequences being non-productive. In an earlier analysis of roughly 540 of the donors, high-throughput TCR beta sequencing was used to judge whether each TCR beta V gene segment behaved as functional or pseudogenic. Every repertoire in the discovery cohort had been generated on one and the same sequencing platform. An early release covering approximately 600 HLA-typed donors comprised roughly 300 gigabases of sequencing data and around 80 million unique TCR sequences. Along with the approximately 700-subject first cohort, a separate validation cohort of about 110 different subjects was used. Alongside the repertoire data, information on donor age, sex, ethnicity and CMV serostatus was compiled. Of the roughly 400 genotyped donors, 65% to 90% were placed in the genetic ancestry cluster associated with self-reported Caucasian donors. Rather than drawing on any new phenotypic data, the later analysis identified candidate immune exposures from TCR beta sequences and the way those sequences occurred across donors. The study aimed to test whether cataloging public T cell receptors could reveal signatures of past pathogen exposure. HLA typing covered class I and class II loci at four-digit resolution. In a later genetic analysis, genome-wide SNP genotypes for about three fifths of the roughly 670 donors were used, and that subset was treated as a discovery cohort. Using immunosequencing, the study profiled T cell repertoires from 640 or so subjects and related those repertoires to cytomegalovirus serostatus. Findings and caveats that apply to the study as a whole: When HLA alleles, especially DR and DQ, strongly co-occurred, TCR associations were difficult to assign to individual alleles. In a later analysis, HLA-associated TCR beta chains showed more clonal expansion and lower generation probabilities than non-associated chains that were equally common. Only TCR beta chains were sequenced in this cohort, and the absence of alpha or paired-chain data limited detectable features. Because some donors lacked HLA typing at each locus, the association tests relied only on the typed subset. At a false discovery rate of 0.05, a later analysis linked around 15,000 TCR beta sequences to specific HLA alleles. A further reported finding was that TCR beta sequences accurately predicted the HLA-A and HLA-B alleles for most subjects in the first cohort. Roughly uniform sequencing depth across donors was assumed in presence/absence analyses, although this assumption may not hold. In a later analysis, TCR association rates were found to vary across HLA loci, with the most associated TCRs seen for DRB1 alleles and the fewest for HLA-C alleles. Correlated functional status among segregating V segments might be attributable to linkage disequilibrium, but an unknown experimental factor could not be ruled out. In a later analysis, most CMV-associated TCR beta chains were found to appear HLA-restricted, with HLA associations seemingly driven largely by CMV exposure. V-gene and J-gene trimming of TCR beta chains was associated with a missense DCLRE1C variant in a later genetic analysis, and the association was replicated in an independent cohort. A cluster of highly shared sequence variants was judged likely to represent a technical artifact of the sequencing pipeline. Most TCR sequences were observed very rarely across donors, whereas some public TCRs were present in many individuals. Some IMGT-functional V segments, including TRBV6-2 and TRBV6-3, could not be distinguished by the 87-base-pair reads and were therefore excluded. In an earlier analysis of approximately 590 of the donors, most TCR beta V segments appeared in productive rearrangements about 90% or about 30% of the time, broadly matching IMGT annotations. About 17 rarely observed V segments, including chromosome 9 orphons, were excluded from the earlier analysis of about 610 of the donors because counts were too low. In both the original and validation cohorts, the classifier was reported to diagnose cytomegalovirus status with high specificity and sensitivity. A few of the identified cytomegalovirus-associated TCR beta chains were confirmed in vitro to be specific for cytomegalovirus antigens. A later genetic analysis reported fewer N-insertions in productive TCRs among donors in an Asian-associated ancestry cluster than the roughly 690-donor mean. For the cohort, immune exposure information was limited to CMV serostatus. A total of 164 TCR beta chains were listed by the study as associated with cytomegalovirus. The authors suggested that the approach could potentially be generalized to other disease states and immunological phenotypes. Several of the top co-occurrence clusters appeared to be linked to parvovirus B19, influenza, CMV and Epstein-Barr virus, according to a later analysis.

Libraries were prepared through the immunoSEQ multiplex PCR assay. For the multiplex PCR, a mixture combining 60 forward primers for TCR Vbeta segments and 13 reverse primers for TCR Jbeta segments was used. A multiplex PCR assay on genomic DNA amplified the CDR3 region of rearranged TCR beta genes. The amplified TCR beta libraries were sequenced on the Illumina HiSeq System as 87-base-pair reads. As for the authors' bioinformatics: A later analysis counted 75 million to 100 million unique TCR beta chains across the 650 to 700 repertoires, and roughly 9.9 million of these chains were shared by at least two donors. To remove PCR and sequencing errors, raw reads were error-corrected and collapsed into unique sequences using a nearest-neighbor algorithm that merged closely related sequences. Alignment of CDR3 sequences to IMGT reference sequences was used to assign V, D and J gene segments. For a sequence to be retained, at least a six-nucleotide match to both a V gene segment and a J gene segment was required. Rearrangements were called productive when the CDR3 lacked stop codons and stayed in frame with V and J; all others were non-productive. CDR3 was defined by IMGT convention, running from the second conserved V-encoded cysteine to the conserved J-encoded phenylalanine. The earlier analysis of some 550 of the donors excluded any sequence lacking an unambiguous match to a single V gene segment. In an earlier analysis of approximately 590 of the donors, V segments were called functional above 56.7% productive rearrangements and were called segregating when the between-donor standard deviation exceeded 5%. A statistical classification framework was developed to diagnose cytomegalovirus status using the catalog of TCR beta chain sequences. A later analysis assigned V and J genes by comparing TCR nucleotide sequences with IMGT/GENE-DB human TR gene sequences. In a later analysis, CDR3 sequences and most-parsimonious VDJ recombination scenarios were assigned using the TCRdist pipeline. A later analysis defined each TCR beta chain by its CDR3 amino acid sequence plus V-gene family, and excluded reads lacking a unique V-gene family. In a later analysis, a few hundred highly shared, low-generation-probability nucleotide sequences were removed to address suspected cross-contamination and a sequencing artifact. In a later analysis, a clonal expansion index was calculated for each public chain from normalized within-repertoire ranks of inferred template counts. In a later analysis, generation probabilities were computed using a VDJ recombination model fitted to out-of-frame rearrangements, and the results were checked against IGoR. Hypergeometric tests were used in a later analysis to score TCR-TCR, TCR-HLA and TCR-CMV co-occurrence, with a repertoire-size bias correction applied to the TCR pairs. To estimate false discovery rates, a later analysis permuted the HLA or CMV assignments 20 times. In a later analysis, co-occurring TCRs were grouped using DBSCAN, and TCRdist sequence similarity was added for clustering within HLA-allele-positive subsets. For co-occurrence clustering, repertoires with fewer than 30,000 or more than 120,000 public chains were excluded, along with four or five repertoires with anomalous nucleotide sharing. TCRdb took this table from immuneACCESS and kept in-frame rearrangements with V and J called. Such tables lack part of the clones; where checked against another copy, unresolved V genes explain under half of the gap, and the rest is unexplained. That table gives V, J and clone size, and the DNA gave D and trimming. Counted in this sample were about 77,000 clones; 75% to 80% of them appeared once. 3% to 3.5% of the sample rests with the top ten.

The cohort was made up of approximately 700 healthy bone marrow donors. Cohort members were all nominally healthy when sampled, although unrecorded immune exposures were likely present. The donor tested CMV seronegative and was one of the 352 seronegative cohort members. Each donor provided a peripheral blood sample, and peripheral blood mononuclear cells were used for TCR beta sequencing. The Qiagen DNeasy Blood Extraction Kit was used to extract genomic DNA from the blood cell samples. The origin of this receptor is a man aged 40-50 years in good health and CMV-seronegative. The V and J genes are TRBV15 and TRBJ2-3; TRBD2 is perhaps the D gene, given 5 matching bases. Specimen: PBMCs. The CDR3 amino acid sequence is: CATSRDRGADTQYF. The sequence in DNA is TGTGCCACCAGCAGAGATCGGGGAGCAGATACGCAGTATTTT.